This T cell receptor (beta chain) stems from a study of T cell responses to AZD1222 COVID-19 vaccine. Findings of the study overall: The reported proportion of spike-specific TCRs targeting unmutated variant regions was nearly half. Seropositive status at baseline applied to only 5 to 7 AZD1222 recipients. Females made up more of the donors, who were largely white British, and clonal diversity may have come out too low.

TCRdb keeps only in-frame clones here, not all; method: immunoSEQ multiplex PCR. Of about 100,000 clones listed, about 90% are singletons. This clone was observed a handful of times. Antigen unknown. The CDR3 consists of 15 residues. The TCR was taken from an adult in good health. The sample in question was peripheral blood, obtained on day 0 of AZD1222 vaccination. The chain joins TRBV21-1 to TRBJ1-2; the D call in the table, TRBD1, was not verified against the DNA. TRBV21-1 is a pseudogene locus. DNA for the CDR3: TGTGCCAGCAGCAACCACCGGGACAGAAACTATGGCTACACCTTC. Its protein product is CASSNHRDRNYGYTF.